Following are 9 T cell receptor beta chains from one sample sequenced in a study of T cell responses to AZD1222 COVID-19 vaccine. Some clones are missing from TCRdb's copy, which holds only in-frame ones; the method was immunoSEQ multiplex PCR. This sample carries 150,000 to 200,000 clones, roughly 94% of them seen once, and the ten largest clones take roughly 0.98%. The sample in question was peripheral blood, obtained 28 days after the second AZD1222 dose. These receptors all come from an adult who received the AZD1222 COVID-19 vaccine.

The CDR3 bases are TGTGCCAGCTCACCCCAGGGGGCTGGGGGCACAGATACGCAGTATTTT. Amino acids: CASSPQGAGGTDTQYF. The V gene is TRBV18, the J gene TRBJ2-3; TRBD1 matches at 8 bases. Germline-derived CDR1 and CDR2 are KGHSH and LQKENI. The CDR3 has 16 residues. V dropped 3 bases and J dropped 1; count of bases not matched to a gene: 6.

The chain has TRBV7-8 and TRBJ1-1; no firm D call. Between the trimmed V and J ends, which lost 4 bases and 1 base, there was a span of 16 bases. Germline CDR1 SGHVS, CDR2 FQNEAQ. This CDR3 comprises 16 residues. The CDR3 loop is CASSSAGSGWNTEAFF. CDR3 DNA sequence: TGTGCCAGCAGCTCCGCGGGGTCGGGATGGAACACTGAAGCTTTCTTT. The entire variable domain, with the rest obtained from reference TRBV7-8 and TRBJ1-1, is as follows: GAGVSQSPRYKVAKRGQDVALRCDPISGHVSLFWYQQALGQGPEFLTYFQNEAQLDKSGLPSDRFFAERPEGSVSTLKIQRTQQEDSAVYLCASSSAGSGWNTEAFFGQGTRLTVV.

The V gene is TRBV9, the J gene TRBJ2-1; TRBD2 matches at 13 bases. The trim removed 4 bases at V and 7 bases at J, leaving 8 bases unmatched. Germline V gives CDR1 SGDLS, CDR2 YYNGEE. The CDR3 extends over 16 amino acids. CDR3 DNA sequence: TGTGCCAGCAGCCCAAGACTAGCGGGGGGTTTTAATGAGCAGTTCTTC. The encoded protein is CASSPRLAGGFNEQFF.

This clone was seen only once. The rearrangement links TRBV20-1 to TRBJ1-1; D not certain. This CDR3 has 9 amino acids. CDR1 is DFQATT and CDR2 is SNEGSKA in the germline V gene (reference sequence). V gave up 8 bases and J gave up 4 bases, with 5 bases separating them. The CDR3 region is CSLTTEAFF. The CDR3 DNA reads TGCAGTCTTACCACTGAAGCTTTCTTT.

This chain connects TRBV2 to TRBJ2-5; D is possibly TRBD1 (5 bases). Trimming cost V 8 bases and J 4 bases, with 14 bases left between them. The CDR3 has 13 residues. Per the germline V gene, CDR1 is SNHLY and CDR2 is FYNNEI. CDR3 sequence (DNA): TGTGCCAGCCATGAAGGAAGGGGAGAGACCCAGTACTTC. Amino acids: CASHEGRGETQYF.

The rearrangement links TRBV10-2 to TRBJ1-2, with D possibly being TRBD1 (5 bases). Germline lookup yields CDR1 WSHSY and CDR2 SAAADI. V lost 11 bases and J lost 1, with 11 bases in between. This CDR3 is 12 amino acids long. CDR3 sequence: CAGLQDNYGYTF. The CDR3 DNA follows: TGCGCCGGTCTACAGGATAACTATGGCTACACCTTC.

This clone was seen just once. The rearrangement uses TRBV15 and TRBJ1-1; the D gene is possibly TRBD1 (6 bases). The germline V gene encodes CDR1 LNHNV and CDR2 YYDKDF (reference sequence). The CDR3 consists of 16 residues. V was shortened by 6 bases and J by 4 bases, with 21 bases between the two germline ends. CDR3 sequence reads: CATRVNVGALGTEAFF. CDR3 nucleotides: TGTGCCACCAGGGTTAATGTGGGGGCGCTGGGCACTGAAGCTTTCTTT.

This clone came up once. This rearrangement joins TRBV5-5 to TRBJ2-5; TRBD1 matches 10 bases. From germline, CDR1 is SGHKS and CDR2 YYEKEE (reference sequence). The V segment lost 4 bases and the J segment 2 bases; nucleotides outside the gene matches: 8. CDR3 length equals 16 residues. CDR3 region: CASSPGRTGGQETQYF. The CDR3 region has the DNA TGTGCCAGCAGCCCGGGGAGGACAGGGGGACAAGAGACCCAGTACTTC.

The CDR3 DNA reads TGTGCCAGTAGTATAGGACCGATGAACTACGAGCAGTACTTC. This translates into CASSIGPMNYEQYF. This rearrangement joins TRBV19 to TRBJ2-7, with unresolved D. The germline V and J ends were trimmed by 1 base and 3 bases, with 10 bases remaining between them. The CDR3 covers 14 residues. Germline V gene lookup returns CDR1 LNHDA and CDR2 SQIVND (reference sequence). The variable domain in full, completed from reference TRBV19 and TRBJ2-7, reads DGGITQSPKYLFRKEGQNVTLSCEQNLNHDAMYWYRQDPGQGLRLIYYSQIVNDFQKGDIAEGYSVSREKKESFPLTVTSAQKNPTAFYLCASSIGPMNYEQYFGPGTRLTVT.